The rows below give T cell receptor beta chains drawn from one sample of a study of blood T cells in healthy people across ages. MiXCR, run by TCRdb on the 5' RACE reads, gives a single entry per CDR3 protein. The sample consists of fewer than 2,000,000 distinct CDR3 sequences, more than 35% of them appearing once. Sequenced material: blood. These receptors originate from a human donor in good health. The CDR3 runs from the conserved cysteine through the conserved F or W. D genes are given only for firm matches. Not all rows give a size; the values are once, few, many and, for expanded clones, a class.

abundance	d_gene	v_gene	j_gene	CDR3nt	CDR3aa
many	.	TRBV5-1	TRBJ2-1	TGCGCCAGCAGCTTGGGACAGTGGGAGAATGAGCAGTTCTTC	CASSLGQWENEQFF
.	TRBD2	TRBV9	TRBJ2-7	TGTGCCAGCAGCGTGTTAGCGGGGGGCCTACCCTACGAGCAGTACTTC	CASSVLAGGLPYEQYF
.	TRBD2	TRBV20-1	TRBJ2-1	TGCAGTGCTAGACTAACTAGCGGGGGGCTCAGCTCCTACAATGAGCAGTTCTTC	CSARLTSGGLSSYNEQFF
.	.	TRBV4-1	TRBJ1-5	TGCGCCAGCAGCCATGGGACGGGCCTCAATCAGCCCCAGCATTTT	CASSHGTGLNQPQHF
few	.	TRBV7-2	TRBJ2-1	TGTGCCAGCAGCTTAGCGTTGGAGAGACAGGAGCAGTTCTTC	CASSLALERQEQFF
once	TRBD1	TRBV20-1	TRBJ2-2	TGCAGTGCTAGTTACCGGGACAGGGGAACCGGGGAGCTGTTTTTT	CSASYRDRGTGELFF
.	TRBD1	TRBV29-1	TRBJ2-1	TGCAGCGTTGAGGGGGTGGACAGGACCCCGTACAATGAGCAGTTCTTC	CSVEGVDRTPYNEQFF
.	.	TRBV6-2/TRBV6-3	TRBJ2-5	TGTGCCAGCAGTCGCCCTTTATCGGGGTTGGAGACCCAGTACTTC	CASSRPLSGLETQYF
few	.	TRBV7-3	TRBJ2-2	TGTGCCAGCAGCCTAATAGGGGGCACCGGGGAGCTGTTTTTT	CASSLIGGTGELFF
.	.	TRBV27	TRBJ1-2	TGTGCCAGCAACGAATTAGGGGGTAGAGACTATGGCTACACCTTC	CASNELGGRDYGYTF
.	TRBD1	TRBV7-9	TRBJ1-4	TGTGCCAGCAGCGACCAGCCGGGACAGGGTAATGAAAAACTGTTTTTT	CASSDQPGQGNEKLFF
.	.	TRBV10-3	TRBJ2-5	TGTGCCATCAGTAAGTTGCAAGTTCCATCCGGGCCGGAGACCCAGTACTTC	CAISKLQVPSGPETQYF
.	.	TRBV20-1	TRBJ1-2	TGCAGTGCGCGACAGGCTATCTATGGCTACACCTTC	CSARQAIYGYTF